This T cell receptor (beta chain) was captured by sequencing in a study of cytomegalovirus exposure and HLA in healthy donors. With 2 bases removed from V and 3 bases from J, the gap between germline ends came to 14 bases. Per the germline V gene, CDR1 is MGHDK and CDR2 is SYGVNS. This CDR3 has 16 amino acids. This PCR relied on a set of 60 Vbeta primers and 13 Jbeta primers. In the original processing: In a later analysis, the count reached some 88 million unique TCR beta chains, with about 11 million shared. Profiled with immunoSEQ multiplex PCR; TCRdb holds only in-frame clones, not every one. V, J and clone size derive from that table, while D and trimming were established from the DNA sequence. The sample yields over 150,000 clones, approximately 72% seen once.

The sequencing input was PBMCs. This rearrangement joins TRBV25-1 to TRBJ1-3; D remains unclear. The TCR originated in a man between 18 and 35 years old in good health and CMV-seronegative. CDR3 nucleotide sequence: TGTGCCAGCAGTGAACCAGGACCGGGAGGTGGAAACACCATATATTTT. Translated, it gives CASSEPGPGGGNTIYF.